This T cell receptor (beta chain) emerged from a study of blood T cell repertoires in COVID-19. Study in general: Nucleic acid was either cDNA or gDNA, and it came from T cells, B-cell-depleted T cells, or PBMCs.

Original analysis: Amplification with reference gene primers provided the estimates of nucleated cell counts. Produced via immunoSEQ multiplex PCR; TCRdb's table is partial and in-frame only. Clone size and the V and J calls come from that table; the DNA yielded D and trimming. The table lists some 340,000 clones, around 88% of them singletons. Specimen: peripheral blood. This receptor was obtained from a young man with active or convalescent COVID-19.

DNA of the CDR3: TGTGCCAGCAGCTTCGGTGGTGGCTACACCTTC. It yields the protein CASSFGGGYTF. This chain uses TRBV5-6 with TRBJ1-2; D call uncertain. The CDR3 loop spans 11 amino acids. The V and J ends lost 2 bases and 7 bases respectively, with 6 bases between them. Germline V gene lookup returns CDR1 SGHDT and CDR2 YYEEEE.